These 9 T cell receptor beta chains originate from one sample sequenced in a study of cytomegalovirus exposure and HLA in healthy donors. Primers: 60 Vbeta forward and 13 Jbeta reverse. Sequencing was performed with immunoSEQ multiplex PCR; in TCRdb, only in-frame clones are kept and a portion is missing. The sample carries 90,000 to 120,000 clones, roughly 80% recorded once. Sequenced sample: PBMCs. The origin of the receptors is a man younger than 45 in good health and CMV-seronegative.

The CDR3 loop reads CASSQGSGADTQYF. The CDR3 DNA is TGCGCCAGCAGCCAAGGGTCGGGTGCAGATACGCAGTATTTT. The chain uses TRBV4-1 and TRBJ2-3; D is unclear. Trimming shortened V by 1 base and J by 4 bases, and 9 bases separated the two germline ends. The CDR3 is 14 residues long. Germline values: CDR1 MGHRA, CDR2 YSYEKL.

The rearrangement uses TRBV19 and TRBJ2-2, with unresolved D. The germline V gene has CDR1 LNHDA and CDR2 SQIVND (reference sequence). Trimming shortened V by 3 bases and J by 7 bases, and 6 bases separated the two germline ends. This CDR3 is 12 amino acids long. The CDR3 DNA reads as TGTGCCAGTAGTATCTCCTTCGGGGAGCTGTTTTTT. Translating it yields CASSISFGELFF. The entire variable domain, with the rest obtained from reference TRBV19 and TRBJ2-2, is as follows: DGGITQSPKYLFRKEGQNVTLSCEQNLNHDAMYWYRQDPGQGLRLIYYSQIVNDFQKGDIAEGYSVSREKKESFPLTVTSAQKNPTAFYLCASSISFGELFFGEGSRLTVL.

This rearrangement joins TRBV2 to TRBJ2-7; 7 bases are a match to TRBD1. Germline CDR1 reads SNHLY; CDR2 reads FYNNEI. With V trimmed by 11 bases and J by 7 bases, 8 bases remained unmatched. CDR3 length: 11 residues. This CDR3 is CAGTGAGEQYF. The CDR3 DNA follows: TGTGCCGGAACAGGGGCTGGGGAGCAGTACTTC.

The CDR3 reads CASKVGRQETQYF. Written as DNA, the CDR3 is TGCGCCAGCAAAGTCGGGAGACAAGAGACCCAGTACTTC. The gene calls are TRBV5-1 and TRBJ2-5, with D tentatively TRBD2 (6 bases). CDR1 SGHRS and CDR2 YFSETQ come from the germline V gene. The V gene lost 6 bases and the J gene lost 2 bases, with 11 bases spanning the gap. This CDR3 is 13 amino acids long.

The genes are TRBV29-1 and TRBJ2-7, with D tentatively TRBD1 (6 bases). This CDR3 contains 11 residues. CDR1 SQVTM and CDR2 ANQGSEA come from the germline V gene. Trimming stripped 8 bases from V and 3 bases from J, with 11 bases between. The chain's CDR3 is CSIMTGYEQYF. The CDR3 nucleotides are TGCAGCATAATGACAGGCTACGAGCAGTACTTC.

The chain is built from TRBV5-1 and TRBJ1-5; TRBD1 might be the D (5 bases). Germline V gene data show CDR1 as SGHRS and CDR2 as YFSETQ. This CDR3 is 15 amino acids long. V was clipped by 1 base and J by 5 bases, with 13 bases between them. CDR3 in amino acids: CASSLLWGEDQPQHF. The CDR3, as DNA: TGCGCCAGCAGCTTGCTATGGGGCGAGGATCAGCCCCAGCATTTT.

The rearrangement uses TRBV4-1 and TRBJ2-6; D gene uncertain. V lost 4 bases and J 2 bases, leaving 15 bases between the germline ends. The CDR3 contains 17 residues. CDR1 is MGHRA and CDR2 is YSYEKL in the germline V gene. The CDR3 protein is CASSPVEQSPGANVLTF. CDR3 nucleotide sequence: TGCGCCAGCAGCCCAGTGGAACAGTCGCCTGGGGCCAACGTCCTGACTTTC.

The chain is built from TRBV6-1 and TRBJ2-5; 9 nucleotides match TRBD1. The CDR3 is made up of 14 amino acids. With 6 bases clipped from V and 4 bases from J, the junction kept 6 bases outside the gene matches. Germline V gene data show CDR1 as MNHNS and CDR2 as SASEGT. The CDR3 loop is CASRQPGQGETQYF. In DNA, the CDR3 is TGTGCCAGCAGGCAACCGGGACAGGGAGAGACCCAGTACTTC.

This rearrangement joins TRBV30 to TRBJ1-1; the D gene is possibly TRBD1 (5 bases). The length of the CDR3 is 10 residues. Trimming stripped 5 bases from V and 8 bases from J, with 9 bases between. Germline V lookup: CDR1 GTSNPN, CDR2 SVGIG (reference sequence). CDR3 protein: CAWGGVEAFF. CDR3 in DNA: TGTGCCTGGGGGGGGGTCGAAGCTTTCTTT.